This entry lists 15 T cell receptor beta chains sequenced from one sample in a study of CD8 T cells in Susac syndrome. RNA amounts of roughly 0.5 to 1 ug underwent reverse transcription with random hexamers. A single record per CDR3 protein comes from TCRdb applying MiXCR to the immunoSEQ multiplex PCR reads. The sample shows about 300,000 distinct CDR3 sequences, 75% to 90% of them seen only once. The sample comprised CD8+ T cells from PBMCs. These receptors were taken from a human donor with multiple sclerosis.

This chain connects TRBV20-1 to TRBJ1-1; 9 bases line up with TRBD1. The CDR3 spans 16 residues. Per the germline V gene, CDR1 is DFQATT and CDR2 is SNEGSKA (reference sequence). The V gene end was trimmed by 3 bases and the J gene end by 0 bases; junction bases not matched to a gene: 8. The CDR3 protein is CSARDLGTGMNTEAFF. The CDR3 DNA sequence: TGCAGTGCTAGGGATTTGGGGACAGGGATGAACACTGAAGCTTTCTTT.

The chain is built from TRBV29-1 and TRBJ2-7; 8 positions match TRBD1. The CDR3 covers 14 residues. V lost 5 bases and J lost 4; bases outside the gene matches: 10. Germline-derived CDR1 and CDR2 are SQVTM and ANQGSEA. This CDR3 is CSVSDRGTEYEQYF. CDR3 in DNA: TGCAGCGTTTCCGACAGGGGAACGGAGTACGAGCAGTACTTC.

The chain couples TRBV7-8 to TRBJ2-7; TRBD2 agrees at 13 bases. This CDR3 comprises 16 residues. Looked up from germline, CDR1 is SGHVS and CDR2 is FQNEAQ. J lost 0 bases, V lost 5 bases, and 4 bases had no gene match. Here the CDR3 DNA reads TGTGCCAGCAGCGCGGGACTAGCGGGGACCTCCTACGAGCAGTACTTC. It yields the protein CASSAGLAGTSYEQYF.

The chain joins TRBV28 to TRBJ1-2; D is undetermined. The CDR3 loop spans 13 amino acids. From germline, CDR1 is MDHEN and CDR2 SYDVKM. V lost 6 bases and J 5 bases, leaving 13 bases between the germline ends. The CDR3 DNA sequence: TGTGCCAGCAGGAATTTAGTAGTTTATGGCTACACCTTC. It yields the protein CASRNLVVYGYTF.

This clonotype was seen just once. The chain combines TRBV11-2 with TRBJ1-5, with D unresolved. Per germline, CDR1 SGHAT and CDR2 FQNNGV. V was trimmed by 1 base and J by 0 bases, leaving 16 bases between them. The CDR3 has 18 amino acids. The CDR3 protein is CASSLVPPGHRSNQPQHF. The CDR3 DNA sequence: TGTGCCAGCAGCTTAGTTCCGCCCGGGCACCGTAGCAATCAGCCCCAGCATTTT.

Concerning this clonotype: This likely comes from a read error, as the CDR3 has no conserved phenylalanine or tryptophan at its end. This chain links TRBV5-4 with TRBJ1-2, with TRBD1 matching over 10 bases. This CDR3 is 15 amino acids long. Trimming at V came to 4 bases and at J to 6 bases, leaving 9 bases not matched to a gene. Germline-derived CDR1 and CDR2 are SGHNT and YYREEE (reference sequence). The CDR3 loop reads CASSLPGQGLDGYTL. The DNA of the CDR3 is TGTGCCAGCAGCCTTCCGGGACAGGGGTTGGATGGCTACACCCTC.

The gene calls are TRBV9 and TRBJ1-1; D unresolved. The CDR3 is 13 amino acids. V was cut by 1 base and J by 6 bases, with 10 bases left in between. Germline V gene sequence: CDR1 SGDLS, CDR2 YYNGEE. CDR3 amino acids: CASSVNLGSEAFF. CDR3 in DNA: TGTGCCAGCAGCGTAAATCTGGGCTCTGAAGCTTTCTTT.

The rearrangement joins TRBV6-2 or TRBV6-3 to TRBJ2-7; 9 bases match TRBD2. With V trimmed by 6 bases and J by 3 bases, 9 bases remained unmatched. CDR1 is MNHEY, CDR2 SVGEGT, per germline. The CDR3 spans 15 residues. The CDR3 sequence is CASRDRTSASYEQYF. In DNA, the CDR3 is TGTGCCAGCAGAGATCGGACTAGCGCAAGCTACGAGCAGTACTTC.

The chain has TRBV27 and TRBJ2-7, with 7 bases lining up with TRBD2. Trimming at V came to 8 bases and at J to 3 bases, leaving 10 bases not matched to a gene. The germline CDR1 and CDR2 sequences are MNHEY and SMNVEV (reference sequence). This CDR3 has 14 residues. The CDR3 region has the DNA TGTGCCAGCGGCTACGGCGGGGGAGGCTACGAGCAGTACTTC. Residues: CASGYGGGGYEQYF.

The chain recombines TRBV7-3 with TRBJ2-3; D uncertain. V gave up 8 bases and J gave up 2 bases, with 14 bases separating them. This CDR3 is 14 amino acids long. CDR1 and CDR2 (germline): SGHTA, FQGTGA. CDR3 bases: TGTGCCAGCTGGAAGCCCGACCCCACAGATACGCAGTATTTT. The encoded protein is CASWKPDPTDTQYF.

The V gene is TRBV24-1, the J gene TRBJ1-1; a possible D gene is TRBD1 (6 bases). The CDR3 has 12 residues. Between the trimmed V and J ends, which lost 7 bases and 1 base, there was a span of 6 bases. Germline-derived CDR1 and CDR2 are KGHDR and SFDVKD. CDR3 protein: CATRQGNTEAFF. DNA of the CDR3: TGTGCCACCAGACAGGGGAACACTGAAGCTTTCTTT.

This sequence joins TRBV4-3 and TRBJ2-3, with TRBD1 identical over 7 bases. Germline V gene data show CDR1 as LGHNA and CDR2 as YSLEER. Trimming removed 1 base from V and 4 bases from J; junction bases left unmatched: 11. The CDR3 is 17 residues long. The DNA for the CDR3 is TGCGCCAGCAGCCAAGCGGTTGACAGGGCTGGCGCAGATACGCAGTATTTT. Its translation is CASSQAVDRAGADTQYF.

The chain links TRBV4-3 to TRBJ2-7; D gene ambiguous. From germline, CDR1 is LGHNA and CDR2 YSLEER. Between the trimmed V and J ends, which lost 0 bases and 1 base, there was a span of 7 bases. This CDR3 is built from 14 residues. For the CDR3, the DNA is TGCGCCAGCAGCCAAGATGTAGAATCCTACGAGCAGTACTTC. It encodes CASSQDVESYEQYF.

The chain joins TRBV20-1 to TRBJ2-7; D gene unclear. The CDR3 extends over 13 amino acids. Trimming shortened V by 4 bases and J by 4 bases, and 14 bases separated the two germline ends. Germline V gene data show CDR1 as DFQATT and CDR2 as SNEGSKA (reference sequence). CDR3 sequence (DNA): TGCAGTGCTATCAGACCAAATTCTTACGAGCAGTACTTC. It yields the protein CSAIRPNSYEQYF.

The genes are TRBV20-1 and TRBJ1-4; D is uncertain. The V gene's germline CDR1 is DFQATT and CDR2 SNEGSKA (reference sequence). This CDR3 spans 14 amino acids. V gave up 6 bases and J gave up 3 bases, with 14 bases separating them. The CDR3 DNA follows: TGCAGTGCAACCCCCCGGGCCTCTAATGAAAAACTGTTTTTT. This translates into CSATPRASNEKLFF.